This is a list of T cell receptor beta chains from one sample in a study of blood T cells in healthy people across ages. From the 5' RACE reads, TCRdb called clonotypes with MiXCR, one entry per CDR3 protein. The sample contains hundreds of thousands of distinct CDR3 sequences, around two fifths of which appear only once. The sample taken for sequencing was blood. These receptors all come from a man between 60 and 75 years old in good health. Both conserved end residues are part of each CDR3. The D gene is left open where the match is weak. Clone size, where shown, is once, few, many, or a class for clones that have expanded.

TRBJ2-5,TRBD1,TRBV29-1,-,CSGDTGGAGQIQYF,TGCAGCGGGGACACAGGGGGCGCGGGACAGATCCAGTACTTC
TRBJ1-4,-,TRBV7-9,few,CASSFFGTNEKLFF,TGTGCCAGCAGCTTCTTCGGGACTAATGAAAAACTGTTTTTT
TRBJ2-3,-,TRBV4-3,-,CASSQDLLASTDTQYF,TGCGCCAGCAGCCAAGATCTACTAGCTAGCACAGATACGCAGTATTTT
TRBJ2-3,-,TRBV2,-,CASSERGTFVSRDTQYF,TGTGCCAGCAGTGAACGTGGGACCTTCGTTTCTCGGGATACGCAGTATTTT
TRBJ2-1,TRBD2,TRBV15,medium-sized,CATSSTSGGASEQFF,TGTGCCACCAGCTCCACTAGCGGGGGGGCCAGTGAGCAGTTCTTC
TRBJ2-3,-,TRBV19,-,CASSMYQGPDTQYF,TGTGCCAGTAGTATGTATCAGGGCCCCGATACGCAGTATTTT
TRBJ2-7,TRBD1,TRBV13,-,CASSNLQGDEQYF,TGTGCCAGCAGCAACCTACAGGGGGACGAGCAGTACTTC
TRBJ2-5,-,TRBV5-1,-,CASSVRQRAGEQYF,TGCGCCAGCAGCGTCCGCCAAAGGGCTGGGGAGCAGTACTTC
TRBJ1-5,-,TRBV29-1,few,CSVETGWNQPQHF,TGCAGCGTTGAAACAGGGTGGAATCAGCCCCAGCATTTT
TRBJ1-5,-,TRBV20-1,-,CSARDNWAPGDSQPQHF,TGCAGTGCTAGAGATAATTGGGCCCCGGGGGATAGTCAGCCCCAGCATTTT
TRBJ1-2,-,TRBV28,-,CASRDNTNYGYTF,TGTGCCAGCAGAGATAATACTAACTATGGCTACACCTTC
TRBJ1-2,-,TRBV12-3/TRBV12-4,few,CASSVQERIGYTF,TGTGCCAGCAGTGTGCAGGAGCGCATTGGCTACACCTTC
TRBJ1-4,TRBD1,TRBV7-9,-,CASSTTTGEVEKLFF,TGTGCCAGCAGCACCACGACAGGGGAAGTCGAAAAACTGTTTTTT
TRBJ2-1,-,TRBV20-1,-,CSARPAEGGFYNEQFF,TGCAGTGCTAGGCCAGCGGAGGGGGGATTTTACAATGAGCAGTTCTTC
TRBJ1-2,-,TRBV21-1,few,CASSSRTEHYGYTF,TGTGCCAGCAGCAGTCGGACAGAACACTATGGCTACACCTTC
TRBJ2-3,-,TRBV5-1,few,CASSLDQPSGTQYF,TGCGCCAGCAGCTTGGACCAGCCGTCGGGTACGCAGTATTTT
TRBJ2-2,TRBD1,TRBV2,-,CASRMDRANTGELFF,TGTGCCAGCAGAATGGACAGGGCGAACACCGGGGAGCTGTTTTTT